Each of the 20 T cell receptor beta chains below was sequenced from the same sample in a study of blood T cells in healthy people across ages. Sample-barcoded 5' priming and a J-beta primer mix drove a second PCR of roughly 6 to 12 cycles. MiXCR, run by TCRdb on the 5' RACE reads, gives a single entry per CDR3 protein. The table has about 1.8 million distinct CDR3 sequences, just under 50% seen once; the top ten hold approximately 2.1%. The sequencing sample was made of blood. Receptors were obtained from a woman aged 40 to 50 in good health.

This clonotype came up a few times. This chain joins TRBV9 and TRBJ1-2; D is ambiguous. Between the trimmed V and J ends, which lost 0 bases and 4 bases, there was a span of 10 bases. Per the germline V gene, CDR1 is SGDLS and CDR2 is YYNGEE. The CDR3 consists of 14 residues. The CDR3 loop reads CASSVVDTLYGYTF. CDR3 nucleotide sequence: TGTGCCAGCAGCGTAGTAGATACTCTCTATGGCTACACCTTC.

This clonotype was counted many times. This rearrangement joins TRBV7-9 to TRBJ1-2, with D unresolved. Germline CDR1 is SEHNR and CDR2 is FQNEAQ (reference sequence). The CDR3 runs 13 residues. V was clipped by 0 bases and J by 3 bases, with 5 bases between them. As DNA, the CDR3 is TGTGCCAGCAGCTTAGCGACTGACTATGGCTACACCTTC. Residues: CASSLATDYGYTF.

The V call is TRBV2, the J call TRBJ1-2; D is unresolved. This CDR3 spans 13 amino acids. The ends were cut back, 0 bases at V and 4 bases at J, with 6 bases in the middle. The germline V gene encodes CDR1 SNHLY and CDR2 FYNNEI. In DNA form, the CDR3 reads TGTGCCAGCAGTGAAGCGAGCCCCTATGGCTACACCTTC. Translating gives CASSEASPYGYTF.

The genes are TRBV7-6 and TRBJ2-1; either TRBD1 or TRBD2 may fit D (6 bases each). This CDR3 has 15 residues. Germline values: CDR1 SGHVS, CDR2 FNYEAQ. Trimming left V 5 bases short and J 4 bases short, with 15 bases between. CDR3 loop: CASSPERGTYNEQFF. For the CDR3, the DNA is TGTGCCAGCAGCCCCGAGAGGGGGACTTACAATGAGCAGTTCTTC.

V and J are TRBV4-2 and TRBJ2-4, with D possibly matching TRBD1 (6 bases). CDR3 length equals 18 residues. CDR1 and CDR2 (germline): LGHNA, YNFKEQ. Trimming pared 4 bases from V and 0 bases from J, leaving 19 bases between. This chain's CDR3 is CASSPLLRGGVAKNIQYF. In nucleotides, the CDR3 is TGTGCCAGCAGCCCACTCCTCAGGGGCGGTGTAGCCAAAAACATTCAGTACTTC.

The chain combines TRBV7-2 with TRBJ2-4; possibly TRBD2 for D (5 bases). CDR1 and CDR2 from the germline V gene are SGHTA and FQGNSA. The ends were cut back, 4 bases at V and 13 bases at J, with 20 bases in the middle. This CDR3 comprises 14 residues. For the CDR3, the DNA is TGTGCCAGCAGCTCTCCTAGCTCCCTGGGGATCCAGTACTTC. It codes for CASSSPSSLGIQYF. The variable domain in full, with the rest retrieved from reference TRBV7-2 and TRBJ2-4, is GAGVSQSPSNKVTEKGKDVELRCDPISGHTALYWYRQSLGQGLEFLIYFQGNSAPDKSGLPSDRFSAERTGGSVSTLTIQRTQQEDSAVYLCASSSPSSLGIQYFGAGTRLSVL.

This sequence joins TRBV7-8 and TRBJ1-2; D gene unclear. Germline V gives CDR1 SGHVS, CDR2 FQNEAQ. V was shortened by 1 base and J by 6 bases, with 18 bases between the two germline ends. This CDR3 region has 16 residues. The CDR3: CASSLVLNTAQDGYTF. The DNA of the CDR3 is TGTGCCAGCAGCTTAGTCCTAAACACTGCCCAAGATGGCTACACCTTC.

V is TRBV27 and J is TRBJ1-2, with a possible D match to TRBD1 (6 bases). V was clipped by 2 bases and J by 7 bases, with 14 bases between them. The V gene's germline CDR1 is MNHEY and CDR2 SMNVEV (reference sequence). The CDR3 sequence is 14 residues long. CDR3 sequence (DNA): TGTGCCAGCAGTTTAGGGGGGGCTACATCTGGCTACACCTTC. This sequence encodes CASSLGGATSGYTF.

The rearrangement links TRBV25-1 to TRBJ1-6; D gene uncertain. The V end was cut by 6 bases, the J end by 9 bases, with 9 bases between. Germline-derived CDR1 and CDR2 are MGHDK and SYGVNS. The CDR3 is 12 amino acids. The CDR3 reads CASSVSTSPLHF. The CDR3 DNA reads as TGTGCCAGCAGCGTCTCCACTTCACCCCTCCACTTT. Complete variable domain (other parts from reference TRBV25-1 and TRBJ1-6): EADIYQTPRYLVIGTGKKITLECSQTMGHDKMYWYQQDPGMELHLIHYSYGVNSTEKGDLSSESTVSRIRTEHFPLTLESARPSHTSQYLCASSVSTSPLHFGNGTRLTVT.

With regard to this clonotype: The junction departs from the called germline gene at one end, perhaps through a read error. The chain is built from TRBV7-2 and TRBJ2-1, with D unresolved. This CDR3 has 14 amino acids. CDR1 is SGHTA, CDR2 FQGNSA, per germline. The chain's CDR3 is CASSLATQNNGQFF. As DNA, the CDR3 is TGTGCCAGCAGCTTAGCGACCCAGAATAATGGGCAGTTCTTC.

V is TRBV7-2 and J is TRBJ2-1; 9 bases line up with TRBD2. This CDR3 comprises 16 residues. V lost 1 base to trimming and J lost 10 bases; unmatched junction nucleotides: 11. Looked up from germline, CDR1 is SGHTA and CDR2 is FQGNSA. The CDR3 bases are TGTGCCAGCAGCTTAGGGGCGGGGGGGCCCCACGCGGAGCAGTTCTTC. Protein product: CASSLGAGGPHAEQFF.

This rearrangement joins TRBV5-1 to TRBJ2-6; D not resolved. The V end lost 3 bases, the J end lost 2 bases, and 6 bases lay between the germline ends. There are 14 residues in the CDR3. Germline V gives CDR1 SGHRS, CDR2 YFSETQ. The CDR3 region has the DNA TGCGCCAGCAGCTCCGGAACTGGGGCCAACGTCCTGACTTTC. It specifies CASSSGTGANVLTF.

The rearrangement joins TRBV5-6 to TRBJ2-7; tentative D call: TRBD1 (8 bases). V lost 4 bases to trimming and J lost 7 bases, with 33 bases between them. The CDR3 extends over 19 amino acids. The V gene's germline CDR1 is SGHDT and CDR2 YYEEEE. The CDR3 here is CASSLRGLAPSGYYNEQYF. The DNA of the CDR3 is TGTGCCAGCAGCCTCAGGGGGCTGGCGCCTAGCGGATACTACAATGAGCAGTACTTC.

On this clonotype: At one boundary the junction diverges from the germline segment, which might be a read error. The chain is built from TRBV10-3 and TRBJ1-4, with TRBD1 identical over 8 bases. The CDR3 loop spans 15 amino acids. Germline values: CDR1 ENHRY, CDR2 SYGVKD. The chain's CDR3 is CAISQSGQVNEKLFF. In nucleotides, the CDR3 is TGTGCCATCAGTCAGTCGGGACAGGTTAATGAAAAACTGTTTTTT.

J is TRBJ2-5 and V is TRBV29-1; no clear D gene. Trimming took 0 bases from V and 3 from J, leaving 8 bases between them. From germline, CDR1 is SQVTM and CDR2 ANQGSEA. The CDR3 has 13 residues. Here the CDR3 reads CSVEDRAEETQYF. The CDR3 DNA reads as TGCAGCGTTGAAGATCGGGCAGAAGAGACCCAGTACTTC. Complete variable domain (other parts from reference TRBV29-1 and TRBJ2-5): SAVISQKPSRDICQRGTSLTIQCQVDSQVTMMFWYRQQPGQSLTLIATANQGSEATYESGFVIDKFPISRPNLTFSTLTVSNMSPEDSSIYLCSVEDRAEETQYFGPGTRLLVL.

V gene TRBV6-2 or TRBV6-3 combines with J gene TRBJ2-6; D perhaps matches TRBD1 (5 bases). V was pared by 2 bases and J by 1 base, with 12 bases between. Germline V gives CDR1 MNHEY, CDR2 SVGEGT. This CDR3 region has 17 residues. CDR3 sequence: CASSYSDSQSGANVLTF. Here the CDR3 DNA reads TGTGCCAGCAGTTACAGCGACAGCCAGTCTGGGGCCAACGTCCTGACTTTC.

In its sample, this clonotype was seen a few times. V usage is TRBV7-2 and J usage is TRBJ1-2; 8 bases line up with TRBD1. After removal of 5 bases from V and 7 bases from J, the junction contained 6 bases not matched to a gene. The germline V gene has CDR1 SGHTA and CDR2 FQGNSA. This CDR3 is 13 amino acids long. The CDR3 is CASSTYTGGGYTF. The CDR3 bases are TGTGCCAGCAGCACCTACACAGGGGGTGGCTACACCTTC.

The rearrangement links TRBV20-1 to TRBJ2-5; 8 nucleotides agree with TRBD1. Gene TRBJ2-7 matches the end of the DNA better, so the J call may be wrong. The germline V gene has CDR1 DFQATT and CDR2 SNEGSKA (reference sequence). This CDR3 comprises 14 residues. For the CDR3, the DNA is TGCAGTGCTCCCGGACAGGGACCATCCTACGAGCAGTACTTC. It specifies CSAPGQGPSYEQYF.

J is TRBJ1-6 and V is TRBV6-6; possibly TRBD1 for D (5 bases). The germline V gene has CDR1 MNHNY and CDR2 SVGAGI (reference sequence). The CDR3 covers 14 residues. V dropped 4 bases and J dropped 9 bases, with 13 bases sitting between them. The CDR3 sequence is CASSSQGWGSPLHF. Here the CDR3 DNA reads TGTGCCAGCAGTTCTCAGGGTTGGGGTTCACCCCTCCACTTT.

In DNA, the CDR3 is TGTGCCAGCAGCGAAAGAGTAGGGGGGACAGGGAGCGATTATGAGCAGTTCTTC. Protein sequence: CASSERVGGTGSDYEQFF. V usage is TRBV6-1 and J usage is TRBJ2-1, with 9 nucleotides matching TRBD1. The CDR3 sequence is 18 residues long. Germline trimming cut 6 bases from V and 8 bases from J; bases unmatched to any gene: 20. The V gene's germline CDR1 is MNHNS and CDR2 SASEGT.